The text below deals with one TCR beta chain. Its target is not known. Sorting of unstimulated PBMCs yielded separate CD3+CD4+ and CD3+CD8+ fractions. This sample is part of a study of T cell clones after liver transplantation. Study-level information: Three of eight recipients were HCV-positive; others had non-autoimmune, non-viral indications. At least one year of complete immunosuppression withdrawal without enzymes over twice normal defined tolerance. Study-wide results and limits: In a couple of subjects, few donor cells limited the measurable donor-reactive repertoire.

CDR3 length equals 13 residues. Germline CDR1 is WSHSY and CDR2 is SAAADI. J gave up 2 bases and V 8 bases, and 3 bases lay outside the gene matches. Data came from immunoSEQ multiplex PCR; TCRdb stores just in-frame clones and leaves some out. The sample includes over 70,000 clones, around 80% of them seen just once. The chain couples TRBV10-2 to TRBJ1-2, with TRBD1 identical over 9 bases. This clonotype was obtained from a human patient who received a liver transplant. Among the T cells, some may be from the graft donor. The material sequenced was CD4+ T cells from blood, taken 12 months after liver transplant. The CDR3 here is CASGQGPNYGYTF. The CDR3 DNA is TGCGCCAGCGGACAGGGGCCCAACTATGGCTACACCTTC.